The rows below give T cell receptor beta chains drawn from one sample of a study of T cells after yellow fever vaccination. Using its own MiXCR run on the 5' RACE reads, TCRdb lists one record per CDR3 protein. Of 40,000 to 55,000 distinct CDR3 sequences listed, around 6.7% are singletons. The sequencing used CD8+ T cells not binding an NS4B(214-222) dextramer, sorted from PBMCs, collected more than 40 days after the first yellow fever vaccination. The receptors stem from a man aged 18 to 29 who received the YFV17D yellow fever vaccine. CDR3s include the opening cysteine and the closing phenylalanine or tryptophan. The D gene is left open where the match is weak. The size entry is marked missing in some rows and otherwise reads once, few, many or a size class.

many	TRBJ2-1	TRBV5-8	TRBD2	CASSFGGDEQFF	TGTGCCAGCAGCTTCGGGGGGGATGAGCAGTTCTTC
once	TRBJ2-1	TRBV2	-	CACVLRQQNNEQFF	TGTGCCTGCGTCCTGCGACAGCAGAACAATGAGCAGTTCTTC
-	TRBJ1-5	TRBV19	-	CASNMNRDFNQPQHF	TGTGCCAGTAACATGAACAGGGATTTCAATCAGCCCCAGCATTTT
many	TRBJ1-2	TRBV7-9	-	CASREQDTVFGYTF	TGTGCCAGCAGGGAACAAGATACGGTATTCGGCTACACCTTC
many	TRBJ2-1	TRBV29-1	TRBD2	CSVEPLAGADNEQFF	TGCAGCGTTGAACCCCTAGCGGGGGCGGACAATGAGCAGTTCTTC
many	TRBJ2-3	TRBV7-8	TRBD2	CASSSSGGGSTDTQYF	TGTGCCAGCAGCTCGAGCGGGGGGGGTTCCACAGATACGCAGTATTTT
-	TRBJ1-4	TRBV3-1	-	CASTEEVPGDPNEKLFF	TGTGCCAGCACCGAGGAGGTCCCTGGGGACCCGAATGAAAAACTGTTTTTT
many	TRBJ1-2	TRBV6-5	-	CASRPLANYGYTF	TGTGCCAGTAGACCGTTAGCTAACTATGGCTACACCTTC
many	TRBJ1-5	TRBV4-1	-	CASSYQGGRDQPQHF	TGCGCCAGCAGCTATCAAGGAGGGAGGGATCAGCCCCAGCATTTT
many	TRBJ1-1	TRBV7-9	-	CASSFGVSNTEAFF	TGTGCCAGCAGCTTCGGGGTTTCGAACACTGAAGCTTTCTTT
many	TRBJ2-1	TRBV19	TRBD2	CASSTWTSGSYNEQFF	TGTGCCAGTAGTACCTGGACTAGCGGGTCCTACAATGAGCAGTTCTTC
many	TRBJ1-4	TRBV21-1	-	CASFATGANEKLFF	-
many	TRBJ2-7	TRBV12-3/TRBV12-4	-	CASSSGGRGRDYEQYF	TGTGCCAGCAGCTCGGGGGGCAGGGGGCGCGATTACGAGCAGTACTTC
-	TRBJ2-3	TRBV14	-	CASSQAGRRTDTQYF	TGTGCCAGCAGCCAAGCAGGGCGGAGGACAGATACGCAGTATTTT
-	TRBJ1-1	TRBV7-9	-	CASSSVKMNTEAFF	TGTGCCAGCAGTTCTGTCAAGATGAACACTGAAGCTTTCTTT
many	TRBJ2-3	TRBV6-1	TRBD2	CASSAWGGFTSSTDTQYF	TGTGCCAGCAGTGCTTGGGGGGGTTTTACCTCTAGCACAGATACGCAGTATTTT
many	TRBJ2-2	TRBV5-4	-	CASSTRDTGELFF	TGTGCCAGCAGTACTCGGGACACCGGGGAGCTGTTTTTT
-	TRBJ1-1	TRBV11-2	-	CASSLSQYRASMNTEAFF	TGTGCCAGCAGCCTCAGTCAATACAGAGCATCGATGAACACTGAAGCTTTCTTT
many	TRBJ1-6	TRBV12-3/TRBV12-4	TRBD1	CASRQGGRNSPLHF	TGTGCCAGCCGCCAGGGGGGTAGAAATTCACCCCTCCACTTT
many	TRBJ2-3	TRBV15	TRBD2	CATSRTSGGADTQYF	TGTGCCACCAGCAGGACTAGCGGGGGGGCAGATACGCAGTATTTT
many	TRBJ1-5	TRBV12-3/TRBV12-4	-	CASSAEGSQPQHF	TGTGCCAGCAGTGCCGAGGGGAGTCAGCCCCAGCATTTT
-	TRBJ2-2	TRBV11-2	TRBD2	CASSSIGGSGGTNTGELFF	TGTGCCAGCAGCTCCATCGGGGGTAGCGGGGGTACCAACACCGGGGAGCTGTTTTTT
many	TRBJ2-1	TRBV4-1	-	CASSPGQGGGGEQFF	TGCGCCAGCAGCCCAGGACAGGGCGGGGGAGGTGAGCAGTTCTTC
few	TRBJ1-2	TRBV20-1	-	CSAPGGGGKGYTF	TGCAGTGCCCCCGGTGGGGGGGGAAAAGGCTACACCTTC
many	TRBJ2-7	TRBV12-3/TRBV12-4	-	CASSLGVPFPDYEQYF	TGTGCCAGCAGTTTAGGTGTGCCGTTCCCCGATTACGAGCAGTACTTC
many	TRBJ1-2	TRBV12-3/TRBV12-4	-	CASSLRSNYGYTF	TGTGCCAGCAGTTTGAGGTCTAACTATGGCTACACCTTC
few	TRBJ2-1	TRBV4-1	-	CASSQDRGNNEQFF	TGCGCCAGCAGCCAAGATCGGGGGAACAATGAGCAGTTCTTC
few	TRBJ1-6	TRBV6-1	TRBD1	CASNTGAYSPLHF	TGTGCCAGCAACACAGGGGCTTATTCACCCCTCCACTTT
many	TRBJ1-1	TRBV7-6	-	CASSPGQMGTEAFF	TGTGCCAGCAGCCCAGGACAGATGGGCACTGAAGCTTTCTTT
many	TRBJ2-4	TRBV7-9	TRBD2	CASSPWGGVKNIQYF	TGTGCCAGCAGCCCTTGGGGGGGAGTCAAAAACATTCAGTACTTC
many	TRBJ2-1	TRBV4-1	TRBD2	CASSQLAGATYNEQFF	TGCGCCAGCAGCCAATTAGCGGGGGCCACCTACAATGAGCAGTTCTTC
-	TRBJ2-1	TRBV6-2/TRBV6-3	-	CASSSPQSSYNEQFF	TGTGCCAGCAGTTCCCCACAGAGCTCCTACAATGAGCAGTTCTTC
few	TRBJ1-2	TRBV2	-	CASSERDRIVGYTF	TGTGCCAGCAGTGAAAGAGATAGGATCGTAGGCTACACCTTC
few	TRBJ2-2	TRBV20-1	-	CSAYSYTGELFF	TGCAGTGCCTACAGTTACACCGGGGAGCTGTTTTTT
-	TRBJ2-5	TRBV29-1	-	CSVVSVRVWETQYF	TGCAGCGTTGTATCAGTCCGGGTTTGGGAGACCCAGTACTTC
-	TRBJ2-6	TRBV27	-	CASSFQGPSGANVLTF	TGTGCCAGCAGTTTCCAGGGGCCCTCTGGGGCCAACGTCCTGACTTTC
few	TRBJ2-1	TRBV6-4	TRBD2	CASSGTSGGANEQFF	TGTGCCAGCAGTGGGACTAGCGGGGGGGCCAATGAGCAGTTCTTC
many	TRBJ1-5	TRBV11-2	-	CASSFELGQPQHF	TGTGCCAGCAGCTTCGAGTTAGGTCAGCCCCAGCATTTT
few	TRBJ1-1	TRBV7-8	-	CASSPTGWGGTEAFF	TGTGCCAGCAGCCCGACAGGCTGGGGGGGCACTGAAGCTTTCTTT
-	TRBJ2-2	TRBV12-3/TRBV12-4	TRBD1	CASSGTGGVSGELFF	TGTGCCAGCAGTGGAACAGGGGGAGTTTCCGGGGAGCTGTTTTTT
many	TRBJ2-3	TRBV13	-	CASRIRGRSTDTQYF	TGTGCCAGCAGAATCCGGGGCCGAAGCACAGATACGCAGTATTTT
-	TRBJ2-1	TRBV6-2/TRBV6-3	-	CASSLLGPNEQFF	TGTGCCAGCAGCCTACTCGGCCCTAATGAGCAGTTCTTC
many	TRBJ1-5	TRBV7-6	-	CASSLAVGQPQHF	TGTGCCAGCAGCTTAGCCGTGGGGCAGCCCCAGCATTTT
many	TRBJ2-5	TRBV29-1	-	CSGGGTQETQYF	TGCAGCGGTGGGGGGACCCAAGAGACCCAGTACTTC
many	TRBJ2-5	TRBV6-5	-	CASSWTEQETQYF	TGTGCCAGCAGTTGGACAGAGCAAGAGACCCAGTACTTC
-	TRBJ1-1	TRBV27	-	CASSLSVNTEAFF	TGTGCCAGCAGTTTATCAGTGAACACTGAAGCTTTCTTT
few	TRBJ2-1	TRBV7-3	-	CASSLGDRWGYNEQFF	TGTGCCAGCAGCTTAGGTGACCGGTGGGGATACAATGAGCAGTTCTTC
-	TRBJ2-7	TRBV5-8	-	CASTIPTGRSTYEQYF	TGTGCCAGCACCATTCCCACCGGACGGTCAACCTACGAGCAGTACTTC
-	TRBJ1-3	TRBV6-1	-	CASIPGTSGNTIYF	TGTGCCAGCATCCCAGGGACTTCTGGAAACACCATATATTTT
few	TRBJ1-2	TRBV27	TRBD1	CASSATGGGYGYTF	TGTGCCAGCAGTGCGACAGGGGGGGGCTATGGCTACACCTTC
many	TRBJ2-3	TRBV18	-	CASLGADTQYF	TGTGCCAGCCTGGGGGCAGATACGCAGTATTTT
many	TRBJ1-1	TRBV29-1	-	CSVLRTNTEAFF	TGCAGCGTCCTCAGGACGAACACTGAAGCTTTCTTT
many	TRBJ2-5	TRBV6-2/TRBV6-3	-	CASSLPDMETGETQYF	TGTGCCAGCAGCTTACCCGACATGGAAACGGGAGAGACCCAGTACTTC
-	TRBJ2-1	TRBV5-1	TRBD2	CASSPMGRDEQFF	TGCGCCAGCAGCCCCATGGGGAGGGATGAGCAGTTCTTC
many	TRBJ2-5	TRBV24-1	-	CATSDGTGGLRETQYF	TGTGCCACCAGTGATGGGACTGGCGGCTTACGAGAGACCCAGTACTTC